What follows are 22 T cell receptor beta chains derived from one specimen sequenced in a study of control samples from healthy donors and cancer patients. The method was immunoSEQ multiplex PCR; TCRdb's version includes in-frame clones alone and lacks a portion of them. The sample lists tens of thousands of clones, around 78% seen once, with about 45% in the top ten. Sequenced input: blood. The receptors were gathered from a man aged 60-69 years in good health.

This clone was seen just once. This rearrangement joins TRBV7-9 to TRBJ1-1, with D unclear. The CDR3 has 13 residues. The V gene's germline CDR1 is SEHNR and CDR2 FQNEAQ (reference sequence). V was trimmed by 1 base and J by 1 base, leaving 4 bases between them. DNA for the CDR3: TGTGCCAGCAGCTTAGGACAGAACACTGAAGCTTTCTTT. It encodes CASSLGQNTEAFF.

This chain joins TRBV6-5 and TRBJ1-2; perhaps TRBD1 as D (6 bases). Germline V CDR1 and CDR2: MNHEY, SVGAGI. The ends were cut back, 4 bases at V and 2 bases at J, with 17 bases in the middle. The length of the CDR3 is 16 residues. The DNA of the CDR3 is TGTGCCAGCAGTTCCCCCCGCGTAGGGGGGAACTATGGCTACACCTTC. Translation gives CASSSPRVGGNYGYTF.

This chain links TRBV7-3 with TRBJ2-1; the D gene is possibly TRBD1 (8 bases). V was pared by 3 bases and J by 6 bases, with 12 bases between. There are 14 residues in the CDR3. Germline CDR1 is SGHTA and CDR2 is FQGTGA. In DNA, the CDR3 is TGTGCCAGCAGCTTGGACAGGGAGGGCAATGAGCAGTTCTTC. It encodes CASSLDREGNEQFF.

The rearrangement joins TRBV3-1 (or the pseudogene TRBV3-2) to TRBJ2-1; TRBD2 matches 7 bases. Germline V gene lookup returns CDR1 LGHDT and CDR2 YNNKEL (reference sequence). The CDR3 is made up of 13 amino acids. V lost 6 bases to trimming and J lost 7 bases; unmatched junction nucleotides: 6. The CDR3 sequence is CASRLAEGNEQFF. The CDR3 region has the DNA TGTGCCAGCAGGCTAGCGGAGGGGAATGAGCAGTTCTTC.

The chain employs TRBV7-3 and TRBJ1-1; D is perhaps TRBD1 (5 bases). The CDR3 runs 17 residues. Germline V CDR1 and CDR2: SGHTA, FQGTGA. The V and J ends lost 1 base and 0 bases respectively, with 15 bases between them. The CDR3 spells CASSLMGPGPMNTEAFF. The DNA of the CDR3 is TGTGCCAGCAGCTTAATGGGACCCGGACCCATGAACACTGAAGCTTTCTTT.

This chain uses TRBV15 with TRBJ2-7; a possible D gene is TRBD1 (6 bases). Trimming stripped 0 bases from V and 4 bases from J, with 13 bases between. Germline lookup yields CDR1 LNHNV and CDR2 YYDKDF (reference sequence). The CDR3 contains 15 residues. In DNA form, the CDR3 reads TGTGCCACCAGCAGAGATACAGGGAGAGCGTACGAGCAGTACTTC. Its protein product is CATSRDTGRAYEQYF.

The gene calls are TRBV7-3 and TRBJ2-6; D uncertain. Germline CDR1 and CDR2: SGHTA and FQGTGA. V lost 2 bases to trimming and J lost 4 bases, with 6 bases between them. The CDR3 is 14 residues long. CDR3 DNA: TGTGCCAGCAGCTTAGGGCCGGGGGCCAACGTCCTGACTTTC. It is translated as CASSLGPGANVLTF.

DNA of the CDR3: TGTGCCAGCAGCTTAATTCTAGGGACGTTGTTTTTT. This sequence encodes CASSLILGTLFF. The chain is built from TRBV7-3 and TRBJ1-4, with D perhaps TRBD1 (5 bases). The CDR3 loop spans 12 amino acids. V lost 1 base, J lost 15 bases, and 12 bases lay in between. Per germline, CDR1 SGHTA and CDR2 FQGTGA.

The chain combines TRBV15 with TRBJ2-5, with TRBD2 matching 11 bases. The length of the CDR3 is 15 residues. The junction had 5 bases not matched to a gene; V was cut back by 3 bases and J by 5 bases. The V gene's germline CDR1 is LNHNV and CDR2 YYDKDF (reference sequence). The CDR3: CATSRAGTSGETQYF. For the CDR3, the DNA is TGTGCCACCAGCAGGGCCGGGACTAGCGGTGAGACCCAGTACTTC. Full variable domain (outside the CDR3, taken from reference TRBV15 and TRBJ2-5): DAMVIQNPRYQVTQFGKPVTLSCSQTLNHNVMYWYQQKSSQAPKLLFHYYDKDFNNEADTPDNFQSRRPNTSFCFLDIRSPGLGDTAMYLCATSRAGTSGETQYFGPGTRLLVL.

In this sample, this clone turned up a few times. This sample includes further DNA sequences coding for the same CDR3. In DNA, the CDR3 is TGTGCCAGCAGCTTAAGCGGGGGCTACGAGCAGTACTTC. Protein product: CASSLSGGYEQYF. The chain uses TRBV7-9 and TRBJ2-7; 8 positions match TRBD2. V lost 2 bases to trimming and J lost 3 bases; unmatched junction nucleotides: 0. This CDR3 comprises 13 residues. Germline CDR1 reads SEHNR; CDR2 reads FQNEAQ (reference sequence).

The chain recombines TRBV28 with TRBJ1-5, with D possibly TRBD1 on 6 matching bases. There are 14 residues in the CDR3. The germline gives CDR1 MDHEN, CDR2 SYDVKM. V was trimmed by 5 bases and J by 1 base, leaving 9 bases between them. This CDR3 reads CASSQGGSNQPQHF. The CDR3 DNA sequence: TGTGCCAGCAGTCAAGGGGGAAGCAATCAGCCCCAGCATTTT. Full variable domain (missing parts from reference TRBV28 and TRBJ1-5): DVKVTQSSRYLVKRTGEKVFLECVQDMDHENMFWYRQDPGLGLRLIYFSYDVKMKEKGDIPEGYSVSREKKERFSLILESASTNQTSMYLCASSQGGSNQPQHFGDGTRLSIL.

The chain combines TRBV18 with TRBJ1-4, with 8 bases matching TRBD1. The CDR3 loop spans 13 amino acids. Looked up from germline, CDR1 is KGHSH and CDR2 is LQKENI. V lost 7 bases and J lost 7; bases outside the gene matches: 5. The CDR3 DNA follows: TGTGCCAGCTACGACAGGGGAGCTGAAAAACTGTTTTTT. It is translated as CASYDRGAEKLFF.

Here the CDR3 reads CATSGLDYNEQFF. The CDR3 DNA reads TGTGCCACCAGCGGACTAGATTACAATGAGCAGTTCTTC. This sequence joins TRBV24-1 and TRBJ2-1; 7 bases are shared with TRBD2. CDR3 size: 13 residues. The germline CDR1 and CDR2 sequences are KGHDR and SFDVKD. With 7 bases clipped from V and 4 bases from J, the junction kept 3 bases outside the gene matches.

In this sample, this clone turned up once. The chain is built from TRBV2 and TRBJ1-1; a possible D gene is TRBD1 (5 bases). The ends were cut back, 3 bases at V and 0 bases at J, with 11 bases in the middle. The V gene's germline CDR1 is SNHLY and CDR2 FYNNEI. The CDR3 contains 15 residues. CDR3: CASSDQGSMNTEAFF. The DNA for the CDR3 is TGTGCCAGCAGTGATCAGGGTTCCATGAACACTGAAGCTTTCTTT.

The chain is built from TRBV6-2 or TRBV6-3 and TRBJ1-5; perhaps TRBD1 as D (5 bases). V was clipped by 4 bases and J by 0 bases, with 19 bases between them. The CDR3 runs to 18 residues. CDR1 and CDR2 (germline): MNHEY, SVGEGT. CDR3 sequence (DNA): TGTGCCAGCAGTTCCTGGGGGTCTTTCTCAGGTAGCAATCAGCCCCAGCATTTT. Protein: CASSSWGSFSGSNQPQHF.

The rearrangement links TRBV5-4 to TRBJ1-1; D is uncertain. The CDR3 length is 15 residues. V lost 1 base and J 6 bases, leaving 16 bases between the germline ends. Germline V lookup: CDR1 SGHNT, CDR2 YYREEE (reference sequence). The CDR3 nucleotides are TGTGCCAGCAGCTTGATGCGGGGTCTGGGCTCTGAAGCTTTCTTT. Amino acid sequence: CASSLMRGLGSEAFF. Supplemented by reference TRBV5-4 and TRBJ1-1, the full variable domain reads ETGVTQSPTHLIKTRGQQVTLRCSSQSGHNTVSWYQQALGQGPQFIFQYYREEENGRGNFPPRFSGLQFPNYSSELNVNALELDDSALYLCASSLMRGLGSEAFFGQGTRLTVV.

V usage is TRBV3-1 (or the pseudogene TRBV3-2) and J usage is TRBJ2-7; D not certain. Trimming left V 4 bases short and J 7 bases short, with 11 bases between. CDR3 length: 12 residues. The germline CDR1 and CDR2 sequences are LGHDT and YNNKEL (reference sequence). The chain's CDR3 is CASSRSRHEQYF. For the CDR3, the DNA is TGTGCCAGCAGCCGAAGCCGCCATGAGCAGTACTTC.

The J gene is TRBJ2-7, the V gene TRBV6-2 or TRBV6-3; perhaps TRBD1 as D (5 bases). The CDR3 consists of 15 residues. In germline, CDR1 is MNHEY, CDR2 SVGEGT. V was pared by 2 bases and J by 0 bases, with 11 bases between. The CDR3 region is CASSYVGQSSYEQYF. CDR3 nucleotide sequence: TGTGCCAGCAGTTACGTGGGGCAGAGCTCCTACGAGCAGTACTTC.

The chain recombines TRBV5-5 with TRBJ1-2, with unresolved D. The germline V and J ends were trimmed by 2 bases and 4 bases, with 12 bases remaining between them. CDR3 size: 14 residues. Germline V gives CDR1 SGHKS, CDR2 YYEKEE (reference sequence). The CDR3 loop reads CASSFDGTSYGYTF. The CDR3 nucleotides are TGTGCCAGCAGCTTCGACGGCACCTCCTATGGCTACACCTTC.

V is TRBV7-9 and J is TRBJ1-2; D perhaps matches TRBD1 (5 bases). Trimming removed 1 base from V and 8 bases from J, with 14 bases in between. The CDR3 covers 14 residues. The germline V gene encodes CDR1 SEHNR and CDR2 FQNEAQ (reference sequence). This CDR3 reads CASSLGVGRDGYTF. The DNA of the CDR3 is TGTGCCAGCAGCTTAGGTGTCGGGAGGGACGGCTACACCTTC.

This chain joins TRBV5-8 and TRBJ1-4; TRBD1 is a possible D gene (6 bases). V lost 3 bases and J lost 8, with 8 bases in between. The CDR3 extends over 12 amino acids. The germline V gene encodes CDR1 SGHTS and CDR2 YDEGEE. This CDR3 reads CASSWTDEKLFF. The CDR3 nucleotides read TGTGCCAGCAGCTGGACAGACGAAAAACTGTTTTTT.

This chain connects TRBV5-6 to TRBJ1-2; D gene unclear. There are 12 residues in the CDR3. The germline V and J ends were trimmed by 4 bases and 5 bases, with 9 bases remaining between them. Germline assignment: CDR1 SGHDT and CDR2 YYEEEE. Here the CDR3 DNA reads TGTGCCAGCAGCATGACACGTTATGGCTACACCTTC. This gives the protein CASSMTRYGYTF.